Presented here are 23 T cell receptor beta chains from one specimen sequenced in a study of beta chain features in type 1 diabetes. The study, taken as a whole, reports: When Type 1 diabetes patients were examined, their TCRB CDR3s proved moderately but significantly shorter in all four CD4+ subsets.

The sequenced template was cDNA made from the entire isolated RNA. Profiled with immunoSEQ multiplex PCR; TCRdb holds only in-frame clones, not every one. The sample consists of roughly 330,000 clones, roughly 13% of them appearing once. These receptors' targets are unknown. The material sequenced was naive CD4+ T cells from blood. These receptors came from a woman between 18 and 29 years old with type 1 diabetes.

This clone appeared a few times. DNA for the CDR3: TGTGCCAGTAGAGGCAGAGGGAGGAATGAGCAGTTCTTC. Protein product: CASRGRGRNEQFF. The chain employs TRBV19 and TRBJ2-1, with TRBD2 as a possible D gene (6 bases). Germline CDR1 LNHDA, CDR2 SQIVND (reference sequence). The CDR3 consists of 13 residues. The ends were cut back, 6 bases at V and 7 bases at J, with 13 bases in the middle.

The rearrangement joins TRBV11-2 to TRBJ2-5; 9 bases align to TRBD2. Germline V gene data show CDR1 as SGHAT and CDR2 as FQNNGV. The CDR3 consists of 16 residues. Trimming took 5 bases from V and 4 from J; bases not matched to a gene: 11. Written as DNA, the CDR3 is TGTGCCAGCAGCCGTGGGAGTAGCGGGAGTTCAGAGACCCAGTACTTC. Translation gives CASSRGSSGSSETQYF.

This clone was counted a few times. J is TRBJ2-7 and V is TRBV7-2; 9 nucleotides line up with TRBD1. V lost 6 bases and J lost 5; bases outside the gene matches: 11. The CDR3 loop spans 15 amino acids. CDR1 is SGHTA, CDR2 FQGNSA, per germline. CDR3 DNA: TGTGCCAGCAGATCCGTGGGGACAGGGTTACACGAGCAGTACTTC. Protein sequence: CASRSVGTGLHEQYF.

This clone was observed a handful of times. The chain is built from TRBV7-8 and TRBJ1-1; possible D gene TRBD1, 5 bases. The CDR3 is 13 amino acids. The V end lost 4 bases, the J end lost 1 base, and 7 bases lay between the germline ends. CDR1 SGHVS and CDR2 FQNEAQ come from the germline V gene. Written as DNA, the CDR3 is TGTGCCAGCAGCTCTGACAGGAACACTGAAGCTTTCTTT. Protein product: CASSSDRNTEAFF.

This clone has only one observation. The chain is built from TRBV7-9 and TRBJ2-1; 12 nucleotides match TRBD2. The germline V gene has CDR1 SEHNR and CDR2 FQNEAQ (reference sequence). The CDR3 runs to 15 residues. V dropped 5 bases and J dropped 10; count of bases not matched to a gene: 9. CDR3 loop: CASSPTRLAGGEQFF. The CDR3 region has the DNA TGTGCCAGCAGCCCTACCCGGCTAGCGGGAGGGGAGCAGTTCTTC.

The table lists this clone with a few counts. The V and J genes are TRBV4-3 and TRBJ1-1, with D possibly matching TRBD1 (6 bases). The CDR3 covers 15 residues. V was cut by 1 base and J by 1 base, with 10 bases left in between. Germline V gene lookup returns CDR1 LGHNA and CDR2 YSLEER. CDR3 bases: TGCGCCAGCAGCCAAGGACCACAGGGGAACACTGAAGCTTTCTTT. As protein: CASSQGPQGNTEAFF.

The DNA for the CDR3 is TGTGCCAGCAGCCGGACTAGCGGGAAGGAGACCCAGTACTTC. This translates into CASSRTSGKETQYF. The V call is TRBV7-2, the J call TRBJ2-5, with 12 bases matching TRBD2. After removal of 5 bases from V and 5 bases from J, the junction contained 3 bases not matched to a gene. The germline CDR1 and CDR2 sequences are SGHTA and FQGNSA. The CDR3 totals 14 residues.

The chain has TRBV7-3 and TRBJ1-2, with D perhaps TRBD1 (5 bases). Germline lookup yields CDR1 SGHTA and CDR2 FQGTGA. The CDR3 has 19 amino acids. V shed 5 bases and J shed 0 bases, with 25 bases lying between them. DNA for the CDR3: TGTGCCAGCAGCCCCCTTATGGGGCCCTCGACGGAATCTAACTATGGCTACACCTTC. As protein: CASSPLMGPSTESNYGYTF.

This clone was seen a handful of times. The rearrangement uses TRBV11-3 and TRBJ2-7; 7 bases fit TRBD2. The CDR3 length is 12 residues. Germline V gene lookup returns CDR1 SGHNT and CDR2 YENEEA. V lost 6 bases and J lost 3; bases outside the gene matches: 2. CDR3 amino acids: CASRGRDYEQYF. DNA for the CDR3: TGTGCCAGCAGAGGGAGGGACTACGAGCAGTACTTC.

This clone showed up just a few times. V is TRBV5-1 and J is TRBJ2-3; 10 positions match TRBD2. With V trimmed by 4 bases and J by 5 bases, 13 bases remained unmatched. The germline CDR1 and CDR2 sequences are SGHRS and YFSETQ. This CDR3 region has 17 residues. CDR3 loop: CASSPPWLAGVEDTQYF. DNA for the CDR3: TGCGCCAGCAGCCCCCCGTGGCTAGCGGGAGTAGAAGATACGCAGTATTTT.

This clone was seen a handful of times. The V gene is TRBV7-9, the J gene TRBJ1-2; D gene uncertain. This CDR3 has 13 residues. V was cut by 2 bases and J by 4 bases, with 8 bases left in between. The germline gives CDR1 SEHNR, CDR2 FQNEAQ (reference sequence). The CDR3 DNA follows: TGTGCCAGCAGCTTACGGGTGGGCTATGGCTACACCTTC. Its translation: CASSLRVGYGYTF.

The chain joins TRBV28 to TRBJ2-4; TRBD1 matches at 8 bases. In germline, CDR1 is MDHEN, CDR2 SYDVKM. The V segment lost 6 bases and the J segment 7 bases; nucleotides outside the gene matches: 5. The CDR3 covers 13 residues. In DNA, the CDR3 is TGTGCCAGCAGGTCAGGGGGCTTGAACATTCAGTACTTC. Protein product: CASRSGGLNIQYF.

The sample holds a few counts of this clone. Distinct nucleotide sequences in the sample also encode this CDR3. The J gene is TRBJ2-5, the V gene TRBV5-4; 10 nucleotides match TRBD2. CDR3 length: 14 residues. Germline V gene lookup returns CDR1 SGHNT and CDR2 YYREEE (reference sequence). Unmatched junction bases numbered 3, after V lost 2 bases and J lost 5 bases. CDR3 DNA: TGTGCCAGCAGCTTAGCGGGAGGGGCGGAGACCCAGTACTTC. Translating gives CASSLAGGAETQYF.

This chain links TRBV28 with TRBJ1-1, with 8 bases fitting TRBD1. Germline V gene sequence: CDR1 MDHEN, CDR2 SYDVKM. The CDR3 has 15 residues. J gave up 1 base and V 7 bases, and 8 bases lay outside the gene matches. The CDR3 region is CASTYSQGGNTEAFF. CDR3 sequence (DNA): TGTGCCAGCACCTACTCACAGGGGGGGAACACTGAAGCTTTCTTT.

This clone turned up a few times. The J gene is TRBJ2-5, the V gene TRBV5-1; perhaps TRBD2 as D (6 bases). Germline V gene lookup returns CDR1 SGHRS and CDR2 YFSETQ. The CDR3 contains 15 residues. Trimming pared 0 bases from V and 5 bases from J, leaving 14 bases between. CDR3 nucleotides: TGCGCCAGCAGCTTGGCTTGGGACTTCCTGGAGACCCAGTACTTC. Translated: CASSLAWDFLETQYF. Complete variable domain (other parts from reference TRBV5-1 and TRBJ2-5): KAGVTQTPRYLIKTRGQQVTLSCSPISGHRSVSWYQQTPGQGLQFLFEYFSETQRNKGNFPGRFSGRQFSNSRSEMNVSTLELGDSALYLCASSLAWDFLETQYFGPGTRLLVL.

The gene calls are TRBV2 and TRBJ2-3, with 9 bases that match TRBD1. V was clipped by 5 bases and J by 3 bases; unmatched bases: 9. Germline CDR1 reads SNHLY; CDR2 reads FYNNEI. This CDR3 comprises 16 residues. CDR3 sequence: CASSWEQGASTDTQYF. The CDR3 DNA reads TGTGCCAGCAGTTGGGAACAGGGGGCCTCGACAGATACGCAGTATTTT.

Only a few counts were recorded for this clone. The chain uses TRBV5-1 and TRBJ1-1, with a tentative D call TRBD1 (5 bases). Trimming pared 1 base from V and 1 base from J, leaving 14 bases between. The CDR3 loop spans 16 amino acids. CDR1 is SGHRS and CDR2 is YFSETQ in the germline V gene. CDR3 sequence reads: CASSLILRQGNTEAFF. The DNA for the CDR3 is TGCGCCAGCAGCTTGATCTTACGGCAGGGGAACACTGAAGCTTTCTTT.

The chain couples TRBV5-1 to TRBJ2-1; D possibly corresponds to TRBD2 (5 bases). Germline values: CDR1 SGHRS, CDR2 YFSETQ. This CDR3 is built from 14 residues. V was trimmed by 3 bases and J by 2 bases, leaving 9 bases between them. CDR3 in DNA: TGCGCCAGCAGCTGGCGGGCAGCCTACAATGAGCAGTTCTTC. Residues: CASSWRAAYNEQFF.

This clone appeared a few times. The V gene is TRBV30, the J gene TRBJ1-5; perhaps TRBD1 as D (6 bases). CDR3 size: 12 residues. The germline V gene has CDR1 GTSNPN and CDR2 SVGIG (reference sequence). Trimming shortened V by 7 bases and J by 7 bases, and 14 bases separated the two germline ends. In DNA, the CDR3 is TGTGCCTACACGACAGGTGACCAGCCCCAGCATTTT. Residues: CAYTTGDQPQHF.

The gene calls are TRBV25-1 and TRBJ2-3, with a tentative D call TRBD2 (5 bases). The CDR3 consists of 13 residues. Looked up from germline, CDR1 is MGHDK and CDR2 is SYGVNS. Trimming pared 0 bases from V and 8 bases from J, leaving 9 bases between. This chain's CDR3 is CASSEYLASTQYF. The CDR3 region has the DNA TGTGCCAGCAGTGAATATCTAGCCTCTACGCAGTATTTT.

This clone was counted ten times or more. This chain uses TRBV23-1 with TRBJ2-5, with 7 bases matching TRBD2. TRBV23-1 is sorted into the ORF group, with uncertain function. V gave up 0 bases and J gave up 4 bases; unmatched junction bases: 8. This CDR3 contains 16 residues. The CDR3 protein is CASSQSLAGARETQYF. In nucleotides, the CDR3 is TGCGCCAGCAGTCAATCCCTGGCGGGAGCGCGAGAGACCCAGTACTTC.

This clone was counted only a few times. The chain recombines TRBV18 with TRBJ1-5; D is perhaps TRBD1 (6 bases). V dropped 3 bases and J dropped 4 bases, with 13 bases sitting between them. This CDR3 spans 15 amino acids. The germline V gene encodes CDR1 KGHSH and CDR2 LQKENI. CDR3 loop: CASSPFQGKNQPQHF. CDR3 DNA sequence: TGTGCCAGCTCACCGTTCCAGGGGAAGAATCAGCCCCAGCATTTT.

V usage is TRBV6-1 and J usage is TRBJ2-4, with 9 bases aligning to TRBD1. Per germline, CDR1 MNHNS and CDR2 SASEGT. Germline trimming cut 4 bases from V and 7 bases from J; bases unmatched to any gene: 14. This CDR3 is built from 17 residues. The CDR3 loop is CASSGTGTGSKWNIQYF. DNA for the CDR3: TGTGCCAGCAGTGGAACCGGGACAGGGTCCAAGTGGAACATTCAGTACTTC.